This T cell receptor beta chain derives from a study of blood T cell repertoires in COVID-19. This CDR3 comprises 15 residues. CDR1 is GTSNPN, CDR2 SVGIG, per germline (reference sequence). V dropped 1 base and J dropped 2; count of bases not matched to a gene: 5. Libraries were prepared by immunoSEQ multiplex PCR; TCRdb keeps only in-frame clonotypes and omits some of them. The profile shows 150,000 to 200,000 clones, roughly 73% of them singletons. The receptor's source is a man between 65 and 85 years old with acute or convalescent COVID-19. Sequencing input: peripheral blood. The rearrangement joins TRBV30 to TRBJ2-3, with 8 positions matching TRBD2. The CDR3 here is CAWSDIAGNTDTQYF. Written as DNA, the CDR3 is TGTGCCTGGAGTGATATAGCGGGGAACACAGATACGCAGTATTTT. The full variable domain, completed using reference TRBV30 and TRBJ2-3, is SQTIHQWPATLVQPVGSPLSLECTVEGTSNPNLYWYRQAAGRGLQLLFYSVGIGQISSEVPQNLSASRPQDRQFILSSKKLLLSDSGFYLCAWSDIAGNTDTQYFGPGTRLTVL.